The next 12 T cell receptor beta chains were all read from a single sample in a study of T cells in Graves' hyperthyroidism and ophthalmopathy. It was RNA transcripts that yielded the amplified TCR beta CDR3 regions. Carried out on the TCR CDR3, a first-round RT-PCR used the HTBI primer set. TCRdb fed the multiplex PCR reads into MiXCR, producing one record per CDR3 protein. The sample includes 450,000 to 600,000 distinct CDR3 sequences, about 20% seen only once; the top ten take 47%. Material for sequencing was blood. Receptors originate from a man aged 40-49 years with Graves' ophthalmopathy.

CDR3: CASSQPPQTVDVYGYTF. The DNA of the CDR3 is TGCGCCAGCAGCCAACCTCCTCAGACAGTAGATGTTTATGGCTACACCTTC. The chain is built from TRBV4-1 and TRBJ1-2, with a weak D call TRBD1 (5 bases). From germline, CDR1 is MGHRA and CDR2 YSYEKL. The CDR3 totals 17 residues. Trimming took off 2 bases at V and 5 bases at J, with 21 bases between the two ends.

This sequence joins TRBV20-1 and TRBJ2-7; 12 bases are a match to TRBD2. V dropped 6 bases and J dropped 4; count of bases not matched to a gene: 10. In germline, CDR1 is DFQATT, CDR2 SNEGSKA (reference sequence). This CDR3 region has 15 residues. CDR3 amino acids: CSASKPLAGGYEQYF. The CDR3 coding sequence is TGCAGTGCCAGTAAACCACTAGCGGGAGGTTACGAGCAGTACTTC.

The V and J genes are TRBV15 and TRBJ2-7; TRBD2 aligns across 10 bases. The germline V gene encodes CDR1 LNHNV and CDR2 YYDKDF (reference sequence). The CDR3 loop spans 18 amino acids. Losses at the gene ends were 0 bases for V and 3 bases for J; bases not matched to a gene: 11. The CDR3 DNA reads as TGTGCCACCAGCAGAGACCTAGCTAGCGGGAGCCGAATCTACGAGCAGTACTTC. The encoded protein is CATSRDLASGSRIYEQYF.

This sequence joins TRBV3-1 and TRBJ1-1; a possible D gene is TRBD1 (6 bases). In germline, CDR1 is LGHDT, CDR2 YNNKEL (reference sequence). Trimming removed 7 bases from V and 3 bases from J, with 21 bases in between. This CDR3 comprises 16 residues. The CDR3 protein is CASKKFPGGRDTEAFF. DNA of the CDR3: TGTGCCAGCAAAAAGTTCCCGGGGGGGCGGGACACTGAAGCTTTCTTT.

This clonotype was observed many times. This chain connects TRBV3-1 to TRBJ1-2; D gene unclear. This CDR3 comprises 14 residues. The V end lost 9 bases, the J end lost 4 bases, and 18 bases lay between the germline ends. Germline V CDR1 and CDR2: LGHDT, YNNKEL (reference sequence). CDR3 nucleotides: TGTGCCAGTTCTTCGGCAGGCGGAGTCTATGGCTACACCTTC. Its protein is CASSSAGGVYGYTF.

This clonotype was recorded at least ten times. The chain couples TRBV4-2 to TRBJ2-7; 7 bases agree with TRBD1. CDR3 length: 15 residues. Germline-derived CDR1 and CDR2 are LGHNA and YNFKEQ. The V gene end was trimmed by 2 bases and the J gene end by 4 bases; junction bases not matched to a gene: 8. CDR3 protein: CASSQHPGTEYEQYF. CDR3 DNA sequence: TGTGCCAGCAGCCAACACCCCGGGACAGAGTACGAGCAGTACTTC.

The sample holds many counts of this clonotype. The chain carries TRBV2 and TRBJ2-3; 15 bases agree with TRBD2. CDR3 length: 17 residues. Germline CDR1 reads SNHLY; CDR2 reads FYNNEI. The V segment lost 6 bases and the J segment 1 base; nucleotides outside the gene matches: 5. This chain's CDR3 is CASRRTSGGVGTDTQYF. In DNA, the CDR3 is TGTGCCAGCAGGAGGACTAGCGGGGGGGTCGGCACAGATACGCAGTATTTT. Full variable domain (outside the CDR3, taken from reference TRBV2 and TRBJ2-3): EPEVTQTPSHQVTQMGQEVILRCVPISNHLYFYWYRQILGQKVEFLVSFYNNEISEKSEIFDDQFSVERPDGSNFTLKIRSTKLEDSAMYFCASRRTSGGVGTDTQYFGPGTRLTVL.

The chain couples TRBV6-2 or TRBV6-3 to TRBJ1-5; D perhaps matches TRBD1 (5 bases). CDR3 length: 14 amino acids. V lost 8 bases and J lost 2, with 13 bases in between. Germline loops: CDR1 MNHEY, CDR2 SVGEGT. The CDR3 DNA is TGTGCCAGCGGTGGGGCAGGGCGCAATCAGCCCCAGCATTTT. Translated: CASGGAGRNQPQHF.

The chain recombines TRBV20-1 with TRBJ2-2; D remains ambiguous. This CDR3 is 13 amino acids long. Germline V gene sequence: CDR1 DFQATT, CDR2 SNEGSKA (reference sequence). Trimming cost V 0 bases and J 8 bases, with 10 bases left between them. Here the CDR3 reads CSARENYGGELFF. CDR3 sequence (DNA): TGCAGTGCTAGAGAGAATTACGGGGGGGAGCTGTTTTTT.

This clonotype was seen many times. The V gene is TRBV5-5, the J gene TRBJ2-3; D gene unclear. The germline V gene has CDR1 SGHKS and CDR2 YYEKEE (reference sequence). V gave up 1 base and J gave up 3 bases, with 12 bases separating them. The CDR3 totals 15 residues. CDR3 bases: TGTGCCAGCAGCTTGCCACCCCCAAGGACAGATACGCAGTATTTT. The encoded protein is CASSLPPPRTDTQYF.

There are a few counts of this clonotype. The chain joins TRBV6-4 to TRBJ2-7; D might be TRBD1 (6 bases). V was cut by 7 bases and J by 5 bases, with 15 bases left in between. CDR3 size: 13 residues. Germline CDR1 is MRHNA and CDR2 is SNTAGT. The CDR3 loop reads CASKDRSLNEQYF. CDR3 nucleotide sequence: TGTGCCAGCAAGGACAGAAGCTTGAACGAGCAGTACTTC.

The sample holds many counts of this clonotype. This sequence joins TRBV18 and TRBJ2-3; 7 bases align to TRBD1. V lost 1 base to trimming and J lost 0 bases; unmatched junction nucleotides: 1. The CDR3 extends over 15 amino acids. Germline CDR1 KGHSH, CDR2 LQKENI. In DNA, the CDR3 is TGTGCCAGCTCACCACGGGGACAGAGCACAGATACGCAGTATTTT. Protein product: CASSPRGQSTDTQYF.